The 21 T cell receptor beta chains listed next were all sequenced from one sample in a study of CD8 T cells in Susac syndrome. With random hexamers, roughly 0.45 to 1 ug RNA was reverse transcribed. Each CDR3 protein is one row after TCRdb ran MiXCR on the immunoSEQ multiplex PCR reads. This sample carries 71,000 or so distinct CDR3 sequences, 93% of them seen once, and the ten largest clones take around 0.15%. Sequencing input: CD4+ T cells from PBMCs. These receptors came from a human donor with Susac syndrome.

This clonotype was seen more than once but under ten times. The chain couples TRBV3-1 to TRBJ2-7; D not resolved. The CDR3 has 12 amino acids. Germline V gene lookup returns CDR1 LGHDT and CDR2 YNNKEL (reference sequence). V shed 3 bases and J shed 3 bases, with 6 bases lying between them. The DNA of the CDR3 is TGTGCCAGCAGCCAGGCTTACTACGAGCAGTACTTC. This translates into CASSQAYYEQYF.

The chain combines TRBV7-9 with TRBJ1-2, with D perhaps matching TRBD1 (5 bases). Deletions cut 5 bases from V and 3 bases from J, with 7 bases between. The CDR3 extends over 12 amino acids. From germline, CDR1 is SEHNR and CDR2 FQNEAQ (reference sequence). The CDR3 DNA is TGTGCCAGCAGCCCCAGGGACTATGGCTACACCTTC. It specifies CASSPRDYGYTF.

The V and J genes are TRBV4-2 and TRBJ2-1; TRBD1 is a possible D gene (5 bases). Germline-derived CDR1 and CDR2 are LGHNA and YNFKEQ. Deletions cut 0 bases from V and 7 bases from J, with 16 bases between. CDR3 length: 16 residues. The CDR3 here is CASSQEAGIDMNEQFF. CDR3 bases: TGTGCCAGCAGCCAAGAAGCAGGGATCGACATGAATGAGCAGTTCTTC.

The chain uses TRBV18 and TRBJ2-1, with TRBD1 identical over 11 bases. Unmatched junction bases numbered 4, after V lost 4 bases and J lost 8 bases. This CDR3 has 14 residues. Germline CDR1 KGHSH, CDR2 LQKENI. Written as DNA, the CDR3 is TGTGCCAGCTCACGGGACAGGGGGTCTGATGAGCAGTTCTTC. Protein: CASSRDRGSDEQFF.

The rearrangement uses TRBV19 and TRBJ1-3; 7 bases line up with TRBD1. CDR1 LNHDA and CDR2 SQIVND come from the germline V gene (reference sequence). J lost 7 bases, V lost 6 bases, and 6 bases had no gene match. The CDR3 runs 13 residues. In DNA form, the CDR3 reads TGTGCCAGTAGACCCGACAGGGTGAACACCATATATTTT. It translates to CASRPDRVNTIYF.

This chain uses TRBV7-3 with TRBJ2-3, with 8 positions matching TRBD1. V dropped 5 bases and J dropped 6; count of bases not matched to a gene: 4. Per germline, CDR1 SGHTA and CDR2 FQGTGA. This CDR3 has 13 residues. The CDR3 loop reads CASSATGEDTQYF. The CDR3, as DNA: TGTGCCAGCAGCGCGACAGGGGAGGATACGCAGTATTTT.

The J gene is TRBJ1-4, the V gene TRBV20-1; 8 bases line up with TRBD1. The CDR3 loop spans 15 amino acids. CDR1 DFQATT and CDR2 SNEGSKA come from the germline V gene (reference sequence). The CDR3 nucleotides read TGCAGCCCCGTGCGTCGACAGGGGACTAATGAAAAACTGTTTTTT. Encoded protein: CSPVRRQGTNEKLFF.

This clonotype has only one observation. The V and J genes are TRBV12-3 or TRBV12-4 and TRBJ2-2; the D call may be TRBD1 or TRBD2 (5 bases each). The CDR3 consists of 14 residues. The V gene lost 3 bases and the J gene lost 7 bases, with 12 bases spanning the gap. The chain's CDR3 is CASSLLGVRGELFF. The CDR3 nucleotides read TGTGCCAGCAGTTTGTTGGGGGTGCGCGGGGAGCTGTTTTTT.

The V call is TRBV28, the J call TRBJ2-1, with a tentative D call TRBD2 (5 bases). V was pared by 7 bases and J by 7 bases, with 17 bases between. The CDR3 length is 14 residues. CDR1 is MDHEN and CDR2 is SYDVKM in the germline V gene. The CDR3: CASTVDYSENEQFF. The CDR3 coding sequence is TGTGCCAGCACCGTAGACTATAGTGAGAATGAGCAGTTCTTC.

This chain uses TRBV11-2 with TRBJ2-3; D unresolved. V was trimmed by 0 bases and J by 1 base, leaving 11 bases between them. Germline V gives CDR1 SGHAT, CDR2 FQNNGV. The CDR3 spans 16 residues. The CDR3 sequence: CASSLEGLGGTDTQYF. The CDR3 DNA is TGTGCCAGCAGCTTAGAAGGGCTAGGTGGCACAGATACGCAGTATTTT.

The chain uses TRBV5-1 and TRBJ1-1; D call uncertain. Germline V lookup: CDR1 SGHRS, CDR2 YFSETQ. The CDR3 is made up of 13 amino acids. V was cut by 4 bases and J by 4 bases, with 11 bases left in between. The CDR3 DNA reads TGCGCCAGCAGCCCCATGAGACTCACTGAAGCTTTCTTT. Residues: CASSPMRLTEAFF.

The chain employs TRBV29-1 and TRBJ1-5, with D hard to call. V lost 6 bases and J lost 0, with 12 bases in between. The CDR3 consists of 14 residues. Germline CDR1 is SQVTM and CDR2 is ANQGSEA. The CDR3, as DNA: TGCAGCGTCGTTACATCGAATAGCAATCAGCCCCAGCATTTT. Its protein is CSVVTSNSNQPQHF.

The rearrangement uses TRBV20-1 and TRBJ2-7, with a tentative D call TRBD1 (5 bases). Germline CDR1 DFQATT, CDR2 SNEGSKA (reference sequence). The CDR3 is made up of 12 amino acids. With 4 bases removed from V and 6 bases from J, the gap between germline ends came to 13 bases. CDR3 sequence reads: CSAKRAGAEQYF. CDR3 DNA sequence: TGCAGTGCTAAAAGGGCTGGGGCCGAGCAGTACTTC.

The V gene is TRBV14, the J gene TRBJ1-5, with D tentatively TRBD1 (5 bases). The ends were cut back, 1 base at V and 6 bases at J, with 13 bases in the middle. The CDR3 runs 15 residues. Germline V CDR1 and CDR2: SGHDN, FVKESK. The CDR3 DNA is TGTGCCAGCAGCCAAGGAGGGGAAGGAACTCAGCCCCAGCATTTT. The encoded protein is CASSQGGEGTQPQHF.

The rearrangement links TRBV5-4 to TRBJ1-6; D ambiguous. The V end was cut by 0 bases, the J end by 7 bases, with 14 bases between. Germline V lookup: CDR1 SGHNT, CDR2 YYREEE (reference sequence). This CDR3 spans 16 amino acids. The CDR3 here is CASSLDLVGRNSPLHF. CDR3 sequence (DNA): TGTGCCAGCAGCTTGGACTTGGTAGGGAGGAATTCACCCCTCCACTTT.

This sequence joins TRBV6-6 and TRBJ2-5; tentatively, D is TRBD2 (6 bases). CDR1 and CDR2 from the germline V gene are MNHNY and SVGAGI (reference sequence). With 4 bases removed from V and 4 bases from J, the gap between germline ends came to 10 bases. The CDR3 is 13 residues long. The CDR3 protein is CASSSTSPETQYF. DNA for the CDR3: TGTGCCAGCAGTTCTACTAGCCCAGAGACCCAGTACTTC.

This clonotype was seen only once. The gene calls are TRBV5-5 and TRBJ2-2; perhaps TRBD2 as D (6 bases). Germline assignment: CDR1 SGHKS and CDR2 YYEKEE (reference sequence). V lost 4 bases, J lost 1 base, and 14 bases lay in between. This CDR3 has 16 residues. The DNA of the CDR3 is TGTGCCAGCAGCCGGACTCAGGGAGGGAACACCGGGGAGCTGTTTTTT. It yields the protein CASSRTQGGNTGELFF. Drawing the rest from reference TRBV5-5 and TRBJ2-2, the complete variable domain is DAGVTQSPTHLIKTRGQQVTLRCSPISGHKSVSWYQQVLGQGPQFIFQYYEKEERGRGNFPDRFSARQFPNYSSELNVNALLLGDSALYLCASSRTQGGNTGELFFGEGSRLTVL.

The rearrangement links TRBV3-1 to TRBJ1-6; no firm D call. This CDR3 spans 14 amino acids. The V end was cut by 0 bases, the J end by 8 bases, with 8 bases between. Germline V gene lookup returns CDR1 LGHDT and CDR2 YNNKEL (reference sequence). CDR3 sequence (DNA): TGTGCCAGCAGCCAAGATAACTCTTATTCACCCCTCCACTTT. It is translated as CASSQDNSYSPLHF.

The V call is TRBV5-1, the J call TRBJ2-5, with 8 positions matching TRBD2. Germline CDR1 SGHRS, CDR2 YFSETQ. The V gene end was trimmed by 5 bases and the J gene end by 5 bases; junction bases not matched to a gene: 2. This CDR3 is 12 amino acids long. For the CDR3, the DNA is TGCGCCAGCAGGGGACTAGAGGAGACCCAGTACTTC. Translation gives CASRGLEETQYF. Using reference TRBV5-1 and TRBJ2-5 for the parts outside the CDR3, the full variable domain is KAGVTQTPRYLIKTRGQQVTLSCSPISGHRSVSWYQQTPGQGLQFLFEYFSETQRNKGNFPGRFSGRQFSNSRSEMNVSTLELGDSALYLCASRGLEETQYFGPGTRLLVL.

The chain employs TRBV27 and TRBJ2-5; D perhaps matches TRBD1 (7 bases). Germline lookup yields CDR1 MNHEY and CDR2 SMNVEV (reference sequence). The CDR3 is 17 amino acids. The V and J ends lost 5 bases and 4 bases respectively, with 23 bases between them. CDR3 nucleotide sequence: TGTGCCAGCAGTCCGGGGGCGGCGAGGGGGCAGCGAGAGACCCAGTACTTC. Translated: CASSPGAARGQRETQYF.

CDR3 in DNA: TGTGCCAGCAGCTTGGACGGGGCCTCTAGCACAGATACGCAGTATTTT. Encoded protein: CASSLDGASSTDTQYF. The chain uses TRBV5-4 and TRBJ2-3, with D possibly being TRBD1 or TRBD2 (5 bases each). The CDR3 has 16 residues. CDR1 and CDR2 from the germline V gene are SGHNT and YYREEE (reference sequence). V was pared by 0 bases and J by 0 bases, with 11 bases between.